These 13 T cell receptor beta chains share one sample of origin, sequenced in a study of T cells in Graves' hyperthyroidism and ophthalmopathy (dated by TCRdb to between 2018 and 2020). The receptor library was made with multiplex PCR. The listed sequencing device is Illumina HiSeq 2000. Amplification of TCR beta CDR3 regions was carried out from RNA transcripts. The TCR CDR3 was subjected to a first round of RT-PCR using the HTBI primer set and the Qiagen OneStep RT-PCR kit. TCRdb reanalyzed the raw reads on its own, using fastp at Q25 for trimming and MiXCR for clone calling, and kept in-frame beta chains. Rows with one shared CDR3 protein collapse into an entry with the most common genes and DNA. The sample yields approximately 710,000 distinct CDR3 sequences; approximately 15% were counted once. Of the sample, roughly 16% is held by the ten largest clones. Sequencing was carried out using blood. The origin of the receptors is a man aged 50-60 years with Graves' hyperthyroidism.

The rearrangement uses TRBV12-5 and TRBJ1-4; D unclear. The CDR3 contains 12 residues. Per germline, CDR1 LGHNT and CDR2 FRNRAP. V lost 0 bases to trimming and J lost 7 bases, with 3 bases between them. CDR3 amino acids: CASGLVGEKLFF. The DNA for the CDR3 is TGTGCTAGTGGTTTGGTGGGTGAAAAACTGTTTTTT.

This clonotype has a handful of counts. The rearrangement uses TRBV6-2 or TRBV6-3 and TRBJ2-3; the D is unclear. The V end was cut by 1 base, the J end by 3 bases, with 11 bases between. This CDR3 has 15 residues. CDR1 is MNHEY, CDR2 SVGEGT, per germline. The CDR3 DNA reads TGTGCCAGCAGTTACTTGCAAAGTGTGACAGATACGCAGTATTTT. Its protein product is CASSYLQSVTDTQYF.

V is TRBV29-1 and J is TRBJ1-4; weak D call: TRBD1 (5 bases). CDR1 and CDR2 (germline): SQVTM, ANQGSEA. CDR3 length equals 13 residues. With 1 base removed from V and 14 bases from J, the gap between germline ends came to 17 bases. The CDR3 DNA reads TGCAGCGTTGAAGGGTTTGGTGGGGGTGGTCTGTTTTTT. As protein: CSVEGFGGGGLFF.

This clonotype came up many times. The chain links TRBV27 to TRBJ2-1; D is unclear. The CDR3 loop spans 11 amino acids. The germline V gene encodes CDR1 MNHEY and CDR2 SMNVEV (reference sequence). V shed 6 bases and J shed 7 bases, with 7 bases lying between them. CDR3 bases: TGTGCCAGCAGAGTGGGGAATGAGCAGTTCTTC. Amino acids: CASRVGNEQFF.

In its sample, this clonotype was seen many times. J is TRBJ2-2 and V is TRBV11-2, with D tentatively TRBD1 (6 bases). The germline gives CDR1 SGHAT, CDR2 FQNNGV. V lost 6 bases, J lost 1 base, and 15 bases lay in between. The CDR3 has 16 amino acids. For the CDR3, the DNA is TGTGCCAGCAGGGCACTCAGGGACATGAACACCGGGGAGCTGTTTTTT. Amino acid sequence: CASRALRDMNTGELFF.

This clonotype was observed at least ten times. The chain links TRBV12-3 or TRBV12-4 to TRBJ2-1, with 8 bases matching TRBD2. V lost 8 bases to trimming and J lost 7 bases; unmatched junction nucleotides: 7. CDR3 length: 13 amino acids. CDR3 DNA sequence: TGTGCCAGCCTCGGACGGGAGGGGAATGAGCAGTTCTTC. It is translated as CASLGREGNEQFF.

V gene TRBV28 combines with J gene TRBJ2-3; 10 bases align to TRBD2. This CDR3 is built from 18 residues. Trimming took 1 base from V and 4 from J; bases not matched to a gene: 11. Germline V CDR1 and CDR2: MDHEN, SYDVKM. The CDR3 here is CASSLSEFLAGDPDTQYF. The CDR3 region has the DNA TGTGCCAGCAGTTTATCGGAATTTCTAGCGGGAGACCCAGATACGCAGTATTTT.

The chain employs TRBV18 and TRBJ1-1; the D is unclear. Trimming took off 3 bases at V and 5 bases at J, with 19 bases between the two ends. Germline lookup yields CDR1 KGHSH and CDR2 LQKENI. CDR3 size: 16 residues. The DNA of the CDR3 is TGTGCCAGCTCACCTAGGGATAACGCCGGAGGTACTGAAGCTTTCTTT. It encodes CASSPRDNAGGTEAFF. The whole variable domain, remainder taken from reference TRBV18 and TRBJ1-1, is NAGVMQNPRHLVRRRGQEARLRCSPMKGHSHVYWYRQLPEEGLKFMVYLQKENIIDESGMPKERFSAEFPKEGPSILRIQQVVRGDSAAYFCASSPRDNAGGTEAFFGQGTRLTVV.

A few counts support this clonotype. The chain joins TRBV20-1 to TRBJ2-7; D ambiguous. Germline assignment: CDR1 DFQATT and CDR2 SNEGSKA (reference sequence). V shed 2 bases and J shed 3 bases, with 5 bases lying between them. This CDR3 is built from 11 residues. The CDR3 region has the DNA TGCAGTGCTAGATCCCTCTACGAGCAGTACTTC. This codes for CSARSLYEQYF.

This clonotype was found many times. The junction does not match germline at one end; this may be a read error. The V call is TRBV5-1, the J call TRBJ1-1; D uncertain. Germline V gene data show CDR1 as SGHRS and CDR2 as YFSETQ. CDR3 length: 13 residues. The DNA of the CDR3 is TGTGCCAGCAGCTTAGTCTCGAACACTGAAGCTTTCTTT. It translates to CASSLVSNTEAFF.

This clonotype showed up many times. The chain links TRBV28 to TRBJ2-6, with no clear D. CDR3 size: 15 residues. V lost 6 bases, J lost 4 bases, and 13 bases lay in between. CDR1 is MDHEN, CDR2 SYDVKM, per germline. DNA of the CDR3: TGTGCCAGCAGCAAGGACCCTCGGGGGGCCAACGTCCTGACTTTC. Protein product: CASSKDPRGANVLTF.

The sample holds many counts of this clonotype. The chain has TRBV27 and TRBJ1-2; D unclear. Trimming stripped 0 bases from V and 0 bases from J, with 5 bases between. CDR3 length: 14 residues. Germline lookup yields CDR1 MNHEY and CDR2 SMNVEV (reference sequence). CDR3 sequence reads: CASSLSSSNYGYTF. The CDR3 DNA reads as TGTGCCAGCAGTTTATCCAGTTCTAACTATGGCTACACCTTC.

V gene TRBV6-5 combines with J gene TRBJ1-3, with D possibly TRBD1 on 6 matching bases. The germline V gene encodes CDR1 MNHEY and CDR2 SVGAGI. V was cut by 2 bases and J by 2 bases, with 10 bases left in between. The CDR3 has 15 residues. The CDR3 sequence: CASSYHRATGNTIYF. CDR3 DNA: TGTGCCAGCAGTTACCACAGGGCAACTGGAAACACCATATATTTT.